The 32 T cell receptor beta chains given below trace back to one sample, sequenced in a study of type 1 regulatory T cells. TCRdb fed the reads into MiXCR, producing one record per CDR3 protein. The sample has approximately 97,000 distinct CDR3 sequences; around 30% are singletons. The sequenced sample was CD4+ T cells, either the whole sample or a sorted fraction (not recorded which). The receptors shown here come from a human donor in good health.

CDR3: CASSQVTGFNQPQHF. CDR3 DNA: TGTGCCAGCAGCCAAGTAACGGGGTTCAATCAGCCCCAGCATTTT. The chain carries TRBV14 and TRBJ1-5; D is uncertain. Germline V gene sequence: CDR1 SGHDN, CDR2 FVKESK. V was pared by 1 base and J by 3 bases, with 10 bases between. The CDR3 spans 15 residues.

Written as DNA, the CDR3 is TGTGCCAGCAGCCAGTTCTTTGGCGGATCCCACGAGCAGTACTTC. This sequence encodes CASSQFFGGSHEQYF. The chain couples TRBV4-2 to TRBJ2-7; the D is unclear. The CDR3 contains 15 residues. Germline V gene data show CDR1 as LGHNA and CDR2 as YNFKEQ. The ends were cut back, 3 bases at V and 5 bases at J, with 17 bases in the middle.

The chain employs TRBV12-3 or TRBV12-4 and TRBJ2-2; D is possibly TRBD1 (5 bases). The length of the CDR3 is 15 residues. Trimming shortened V by 4 bases and J by 2 bases, and 11 bases separated the two germline ends. The CDR3 loop is CASSSRQGNTGELFF. In DNA form, the CDR3 reads TGTGCCAGCAGTTCTCGTCAGGGAAACACCGGGGAGCTGTTTTTT.

This clonotype showed up just a few times. The CDR3: CASSFAGVGTQYF. The CDR3 DNA sequence: TGTGCCAGCAGCTTCGCGGGAGTCGGGACGCAGTATTTT. This chain joins TRBV7-2 and TRBJ2-3; TRBD2 aligns across 7 bases. Germline values: CDR1 SGHTA, CDR2 FQGNSA. The CDR3 sequence is 13 residues long. The V segment lost 3 bases and the J segment 9 bases; nucleotides outside the gene matches: 6.

The rearrangement links TRBV23-1 to TRBJ2-2; a weak D match, TRBD1 (5 bases). TRBV23-1 is noted as an ORF with a role that remains uncertain. This CDR3 is built from 16 residues. Trimming took 4 bases from V and 6 from J, leaving 18 bases between them. CDR3 in amino acids: CASSPFWAGRSGELFF. The CDR3 nucleotides read TGCGCCAGCAGTCCCTTCTGGGCAGGGCGGTCCGGGGAGCTGTTTTTT.

As to this clonotype: Germline and junction disagree at one end, which may indicate a read error. The J gene is TRBJ2-3, the V gene TRBV6-1; 14 bases line up with TRBD2. The CDR3 loop spans 17 amino acids. Germline assignment: CDR1 MNHNS and CDR2 SASEGT. CDR3: CTSSAKTSGRGSDTQYF. The CDR3 DNA sequence: TGTACCAGCAGTGCTAAGACTAGCGGGAGGGGGTCAGATACGCAGTATTTT.

V is TRBV6-6 and J is TRBJ2-6; 10 nucleotides match TRBD1. CDR1 and CDR2 from the germline V gene are MNHNY and SVGAGI (reference sequence). This CDR3 contains 16 residues. Trimming took 5 bases from V and 4 from J; bases not matched to a gene: 5. CDR3 sequence (DNA): TGTGCCAGCAGTACCGGGACAGGGGCCGGGGCCAACGTCCTGACTTTC. Translated: CASSTGTGAGANVLTF.

This clonotype was counted a single time. The chain has TRBV4-2 and TRBJ2-1, with TRBD1 matching 9 bases. Trimming at V came to 1 base and at J to 7 bases, leaving 14 bases not matched to a gene. The CDR3 spans 18 residues. Germline loops: CDR1 LGHNA, CDR2 YNFKEQ. The CDR3 spells CASSQALLAGTGRNEQFF. CDR3 coding DNA: TGTGCCAGCAGCCAAGCACTCCTCGCCGGGACAGGGCGTAATGAGCAGTTCTTC.

V gene TRBV18 combines with J gene TRBJ2-1, with TRBD2 matching over 8 bases. Germline CDR1 KGHSH, CDR2 LQKENI. J gave up 5 bases and V 2 bases, and 8 bases lay outside the gene matches. The CDR3 is 16 amino acids. CDR3 amino acids: CASSPGGGRRDNEQFF. The CDR3 region has the DNA TGTGCCAGCTCACCAGGAGGCGGGAGGCGGGACAATGAGCAGTTCTTC.

The rearrangement joins TRBV5-1 to TRBJ2-5; possible D gene TRBD2, 5 bases. Germline V lookup: CDR1 SGHRS, CDR2 YFSETQ. Trimming removed 3 bases at V and 5 bases at J, with 17 bases between. CDR3 length: 15 amino acids. Here the CDR3 reads CASSSSSSLVETQYF. In DNA form, the CDR3 reads TGCGCCAGCAGCTCGAGTTCTAGCCTCGTGGAGACCCAGTACTTC.

This clonotype was seen once. The J gene is TRBJ2-2, the V gene TRBV25-1; 8 bases fit TRBD2. Trimming removed 3 bases from V and 1 base from J; junction bases left unmatched: 4. The CDR3 consists of 16 residues. CDR1 and CDR2 (germline): MGHDK, SYGVNS. CDR3 sequence: CASSDEAGGNTGELFF. The CDR3 DNA is TGTGCCAGCAGTGATGAGGCGGGAGGGAACACCGGGGAGCTGTTTTTT. Based on the CDR3 plus reference TRBV25-1 and TRBJ2-2, the full variable domain is EADIYQTPRYLVIGTGKKITLECSQTMGHDKMYWYQQDPGMELHLIHYSYGVNSTEKGDLSSESTVSRIRTEHFPLTLESARPSHTSQYLCASSDEAGGNTGELFFGEGSRLTVL.

This clonotype has only a few counts. This chain links TRBV20-1 with TRBJ1-5; D is uncertain. CDR3 length equals 13 residues. Looked up from germline, CDR1 is DFQATT and CDR2 is SNEGSKA (reference sequence). The V end lost 3 bases, the J end lost 1 base, and 7 bases lay between the germline ends. CDR3 region: CSASDNSNQPQHF. CDR3 coding DNA: TGCAGTGCTAGCGATAACAGCAATCAGCCCCAGCATTTT.

The gene calls are TRBV9 and TRBJ2-1; a possible D gene is TRBD2 (6 bases). Germline CDR1 and CDR2: SGDLS and YYNGEE. CDR3 length: 13 amino acids. V was clipped by 1 base and J by 12 bases, with 14 bases between them. CDR3 coding DNA: TGTGCCAGCAGCGTATTGGAGGGGCTTGGGCAGTTCTTC. It encodes CASSVLEGLGQFF.

The table lists this clonotype with a few counts. The chain couples TRBV6-5 to TRBJ2-6, with D possibly matching TRBD1 (5 bases). The V end lost 2 bases, the J end lost 1 base, and 9 bases lay between the germline ends. There are 16 residues in the CDR3. Looked up from germline, CDR1 is MNHEY and CDR2 is SVGAGI. The CDR3 loop reads CASSYQGRSGANVLTF. In DNA, the CDR3 is TGTGCCAGCAGTTACCAGGGTCGGTCTGGGGCCAACGTCCTGACTTTC.

The rearrangement joins TRBV18 to TRBJ2-2; 7 bases line up with TRBD1. Germline assignment: CDR1 KGHSH and CDR2 LQKENI. This CDR3 region has 15 residues. Trimming cost V 6 bases and J 2 bases; bases outside gene matches: 6. The CDR3 reads CASSKGQPNTGELFF. The DNA of the CDR3 is TGTGCCAGCTCCAAGGGACAGCCCAACACCGGGGAGCTGTTTTTT.

There are a few counts of this clonotype. The gene calls are TRBV20-1 and TRBJ1-5; no reliable D call. CDR1 and CDR2 (germline): DFQATT, SNEGSKA (reference sequence). The length of the CDR3 is 16 residues. V was clipped by 1 base and J by 5 bases, with 18 bases between them. CDR3 region: CSARVPLAGIYQPQHF. The CDR3 nucleotides are TGCAGTGCTAGAGTCCCCCTAGCGGGGATCTATCAGCCCCAGCATTTT.

The rearrangement links TRBV18 to TRBJ1-2; tentatively, D is TRBD1 (5 bases). The CDR3 has 12 amino acids. The V end was cut by 4 bases, the J end by 11 bases, with 14 bases between. CDR1 is KGHSH, CDR2 LQKENI, per germline. In DNA form, the CDR3 reads TGTGCCAGCTCACAGCCGGGGGGGAGATACACCTTC. Translation gives CASSQPGGRYTF.

This chain joins TRBV14 and TRBJ1-1, with 7 nucleotides matching TRBD1. The CDR3 length is 15 residues. Germline CDR1 reads SGHDN; CDR2 reads FVKESK. V lost 1 base to trimming and J lost 4 bases; unmatched junction nucleotides: 6. The CDR3 nucleotides read TGTGCCAGCAGCCAAGTAAGGGGGCTTGCCACTGAAGCTTTCTTT. This sequence encodes CASSQVRGLATEAFF.

The chain has TRBV7-9 and TRBJ1-6, with D unresolved. The CDR3 is 12 amino acids. V lost 11 bases to trimming and J lost 10 bases, with 15 bases between them. Germline V lookup: CDR1 SEHNR, CDR2 FQNEAQ (reference sequence). The CDR3 DNA follows: TGTGCCGGCGCTGCGGGGAGCTCACCCCTCCACTTT. It codes for CAGAAGSSPLHF.

V and J are TRBV7-2 and TRBJ2-3, with 7 bases aligning to TRBD2. Germline lookup yields CDR1 SGHTA and CDR2 FQGNSA. Trimming at V came to 6 bases and at J to 2 bases, leaving 5 bases not matched to a gene. CDR3 length: 14 amino acids. CDR3 protein: CASSPQRDTDTQYF. DNA of the CDR3: TGTGCCAGCAGTCCTCAGCGGGACACAGATACGCAGTATTTT.

This chain uses TRBV20-1 with TRBJ2-3; D possibly corresponds to TRBD2 (5 bases). Germline values: CDR1 DFQATT, CDR2 SNEGSKA (reference sequence). The CDR3 totals 15 residues. V was pared by 6 bases and J by 2 bases, with 18 bases between. DNA for the CDR3: TGCAGTGCGGAAAGTCGGGGTCAGAACACAGATACGCAGTATTTT. Translating it yields CSAESRGQNTDTQYF.

The rearrangement uses TRBV2 and TRBJ1-4; D ambiguous. The CDR3 sequence is 15 residues long. Looked up from germline, CDR1 is SNHLY and CDR2 is FYNNEI. Trimming pared 4 bases from V and 7 bases from J, leaving 16 bases between. This CDR3 is CASSVKGMPPEKLFF. CDR3 in DNA: TGTGCCAGCAGTGTCAAGGGAATGCCCCCTGAAAAACTGTTTTTT.

This clonotype was counted only a few times. This chain joins TRBV7-8 and TRBJ2-1; D not certain. V lost 0 bases to trimming and J lost 0 bases, with 6 bases between them. CDR1 and CDR2 (germline): SGHVS, FQNEAQ. The CDR3 sequence is 15 residues long. CDR3 sequence: CASSLAESSYNEQFF. CDR3 sequence (DNA): TGTGCCAGCAGCTTAGCGGAGAGCTCCTACAATGAGCAGTTCTTC.

The chain joins TRBV5-1 to TRBJ2-3; 14 nucleotides agree with TRBD2. V gave up 1 base and J gave up 5 bases; unmatched junction bases: 12. The CDR3 contains 19 residues. From germline, CDR1 is SGHRS and CDR2 YFSETQ. The CDR3 sequence is CASSLTGTSGSTWGDTQYF. CDR3 DNA: TGCGCCAGCAGCTTGACCGGGACTAGCGGGAGTACCTGGGGAGATACGCAGTATTTT.

The chain is built from TRBV7-2 and TRBJ2-4, with TRBD2 identical over 12 bases. CDR1 SGHTA and CDR2 FQGNSA come from the germline V gene. The CDR3 contains 17 residues. J was trimmed by 5 bases and V by 8 bases; bases with no gene match: 13. CDR3 coding DNA: TGTGCCAGCGGTTCTAGCGGGAGGGTAGGGCGAGAAAACATTCAGTACTTC. This encodes CASGSSGRVGRENIQYF.

The chain recombines TRBV11-1 with TRBJ2-1; D unresolved. The germline V gene has CDR1 SGHAT and CDR2 FQDESV (reference sequence). Trimming pared 8 bases from V and 4 bases from J, leaving 21 bases between. CDR3 size: 16 residues. The CDR3 bases are TGTGCCAGCGCCCCGGTCACATCAAGAAGGTACAATGAGCAGTTCTTC. It is translated as CASAPVTSRRYNEQFF.

The chain joins TRBV20-1 to TRBJ2-6; D is uncertain. Trimming left V 6 bases short and J 0 bases short, with 6 bases between. The CDR3 has 13 amino acids. The germline gives CDR1 DFQATT, CDR2 SNEGSKA (reference sequence). The CDR3: CSAVGSGANVLTF. The CDR3 DNA sequence: TGCAGTGCGGTAGGCTCTGGGGCCAACGTCCTGACTTTC.

As to this clonotype: This is likely a read error, given that the CDR3 carries no conserved phenylalanine or tryptophan at its end. The chain joins TRBV5-1 to TRBJ2-3; D unresolved. CDR1 SGHRS and CDR2 YFSETQ come from the germline V gene. The CDR3 has 15 residues. Trimming shortened V by 4 bases and J by 6 bases, and 18 bases separated the two germline ends. The chain's CDR3 is CASSPQSMGMDTQYS. CDR3 in DNA: TGCGCCAGCAGCCCACAAAGTATGGGAATGGATACGCAGTATTCT.

The rearrangement links TRBV7-2 to TRBJ2-7; 10 bases align to TRBD1. V lost 5 bases and J lost 0; bases outside the gene matches: 16. The CDR3 is 19 amino acids. The germline V gene has CDR1 SGHTA and CDR2 FQGNSA. The CDR3 spells CASSQKPGQGSVGSYEQYF. The CDR3 coding sequence is TGTGCCAGCAGCCAAAAACCGGGACAGGGGTCCGTGGGCTCCTACGAGCAGTACTTC.

The chain carries TRBV7-3 and TRBJ2-5; TRBD2 matches 7 bases. The CDR3 is 16 amino acids. Germline assignment: CDR1 SGHTA and CDR2 FQGTGA. With 2 bases clipped from V and 3 bases from J, the junction kept 9 bases outside the gene matches. The DNA for the CDR3 is TGTGCCAGCAGCTTATATGCGGGAGCGGGAAAAGAGACCCAGTACTTC. It is translated as CASSLYAGAGKETQYF.

The rearrangement joins TRBV12-5 to TRBJ1-1, with a weak D call TRBD1 (5 bases). The V end was cut by 0 bases, the J end by 4 bases, with 15 bases between. Germline-derived CDR1 and CDR2 are LGHNT and FRNRAP. The CDR3 loop spans 16 amino acids. The CDR3, as DNA: TGTGCTAGTGGTTTGGTTACCCCGCCCAGGGTCACTGAAGCTTTCTTT. Encoded protein: CASGLVTPPRVTEAFF.

Only a few counts were recorded for this clonotype. The rearrangement links TRBV7-8 to TRBJ2-7; D perhaps matches TRBD2 (6 bases). There are 16 residues in the CDR3. The V end lost 6 bases, the J end lost 1 base, and 19 bases lay between the germline ends. The germline CDR1 and CDR2 sequences are SGHVS and FQNEAQ. CDR3 loop: CASRGGFGGGSYEQYF. CDR3 bases: TGTGCCAGCAGGGGGGGTTTCGGGGGTGGATCCTACGAGCAGTACTTC.